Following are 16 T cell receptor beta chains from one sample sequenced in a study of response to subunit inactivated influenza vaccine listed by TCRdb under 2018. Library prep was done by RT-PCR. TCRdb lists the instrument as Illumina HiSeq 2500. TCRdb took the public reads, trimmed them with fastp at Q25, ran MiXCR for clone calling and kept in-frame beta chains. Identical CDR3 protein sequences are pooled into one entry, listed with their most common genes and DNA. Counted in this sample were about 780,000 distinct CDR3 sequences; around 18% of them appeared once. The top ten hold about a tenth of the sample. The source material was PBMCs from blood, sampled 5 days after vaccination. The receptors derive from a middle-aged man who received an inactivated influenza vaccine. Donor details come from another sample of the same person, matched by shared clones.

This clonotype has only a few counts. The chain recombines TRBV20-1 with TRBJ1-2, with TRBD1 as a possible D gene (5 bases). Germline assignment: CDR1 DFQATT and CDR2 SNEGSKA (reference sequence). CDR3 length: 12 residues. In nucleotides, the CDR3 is TGCGTTGGGGGAGAAGCTAACTATGGCTACACCTTC. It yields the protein CVGGEANYGYTF.

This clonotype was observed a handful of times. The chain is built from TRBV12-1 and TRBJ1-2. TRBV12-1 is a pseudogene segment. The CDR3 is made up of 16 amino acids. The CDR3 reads CASSFASIQLSYGYTF. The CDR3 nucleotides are TGTGCCAGCAGCTTTGCGAGTATTCAGCTGAGCTATGGCTACACCTTC.

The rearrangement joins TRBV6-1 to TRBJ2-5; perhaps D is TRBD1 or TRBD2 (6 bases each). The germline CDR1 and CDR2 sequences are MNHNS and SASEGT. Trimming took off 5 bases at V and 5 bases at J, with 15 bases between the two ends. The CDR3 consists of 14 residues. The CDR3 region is CASSRGALGETQYF. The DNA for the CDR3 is TGTGCCAGCAGTAGGGGGGCCCTTGGGGAGACCCAGTACTTC.

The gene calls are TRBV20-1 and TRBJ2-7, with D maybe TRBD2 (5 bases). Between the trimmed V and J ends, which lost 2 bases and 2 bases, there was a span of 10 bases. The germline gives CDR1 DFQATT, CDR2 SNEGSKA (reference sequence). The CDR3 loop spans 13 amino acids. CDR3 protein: CSARRRAAYEQYF. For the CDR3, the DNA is TGCAGTGCTAGAAGGCGGGCTGCCTACGAGCAGTACTTC.

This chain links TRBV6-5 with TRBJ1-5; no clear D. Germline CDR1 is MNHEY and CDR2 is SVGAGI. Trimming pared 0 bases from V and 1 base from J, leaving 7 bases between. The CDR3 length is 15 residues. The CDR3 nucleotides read TGTGCCAGCAGTTACTCGTTCCAGAGCAATCAGCCCCAGCATTTT. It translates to CASSYSFQSNQPQHF.

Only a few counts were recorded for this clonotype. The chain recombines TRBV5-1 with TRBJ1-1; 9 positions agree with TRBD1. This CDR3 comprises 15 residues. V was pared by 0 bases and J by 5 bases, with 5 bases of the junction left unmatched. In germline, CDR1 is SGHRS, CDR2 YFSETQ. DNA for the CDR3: TGCGCCAGCAGCTTGGCCATACAGGGGGCGACTGAAGCTTTCTTT. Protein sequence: CASSLAIQGATEAFF.

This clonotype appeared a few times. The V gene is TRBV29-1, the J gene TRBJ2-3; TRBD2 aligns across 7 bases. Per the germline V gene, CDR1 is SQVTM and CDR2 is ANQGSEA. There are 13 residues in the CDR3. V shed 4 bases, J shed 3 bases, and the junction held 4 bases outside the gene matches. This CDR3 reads CSVVGGGTDTQYF. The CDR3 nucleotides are TGCAGCGTTGTCGGCGGGGGAACAGATACGCAGTATTTT.

This CDR3 reads CASSLSSAYGYTF. CDR3 nucleotides: TGTGCCAGCAGCTTAAGCTCTGCGTATGGCTACACCTTC. The genes are TRBV7-9 and TRBJ1-2; D is uncertain. The V gene's germline CDR1 is SEHNR and CDR2 FQNEAQ (reference sequence). Trimming cost V 2 bases and J 5 bases, with 9 bases left between them. This CDR3 spans 13 amino acids.

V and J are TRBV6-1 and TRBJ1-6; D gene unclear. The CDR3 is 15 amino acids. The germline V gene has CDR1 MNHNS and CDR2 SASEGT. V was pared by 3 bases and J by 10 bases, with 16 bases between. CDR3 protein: CASSDLGKGGSPLHF. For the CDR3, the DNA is TGTGCCAGCAGTGACTTAGGAAAGGGCGGATCACCCCTCCACTTT.

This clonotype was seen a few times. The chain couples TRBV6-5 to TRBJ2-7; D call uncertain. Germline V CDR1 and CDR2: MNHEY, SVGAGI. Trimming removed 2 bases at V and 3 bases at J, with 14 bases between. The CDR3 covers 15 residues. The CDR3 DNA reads TGTGCCAGCAGTTACGGTGCCTCAGAAGGCTACGAGCAGTACTTC. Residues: CASSYGASEGYEQYF.

The CDR3 coding sequence is TGTGCCAGCGGACGCAGGGGTGAAGAGACCCAGTACTTC. Protein: CASGRRGEETQYF. This chain joins TRBV12-3 or TRBV12-4 and TRBJ2-5; weak D call: TRBD1 (6 bases). The CDR3 loop spans 13 amino acids. V dropped 8 bases and J dropped 3 bases, with 13 bases sitting between them.

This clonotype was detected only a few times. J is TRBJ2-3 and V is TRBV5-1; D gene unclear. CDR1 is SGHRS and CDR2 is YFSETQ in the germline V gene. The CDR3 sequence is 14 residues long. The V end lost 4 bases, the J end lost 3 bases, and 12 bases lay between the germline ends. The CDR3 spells CASSQIRLTDTQYF. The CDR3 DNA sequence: TGCGCCAGCAGCCAGATTAGGTTGACAGATACGCAGTATTTT.

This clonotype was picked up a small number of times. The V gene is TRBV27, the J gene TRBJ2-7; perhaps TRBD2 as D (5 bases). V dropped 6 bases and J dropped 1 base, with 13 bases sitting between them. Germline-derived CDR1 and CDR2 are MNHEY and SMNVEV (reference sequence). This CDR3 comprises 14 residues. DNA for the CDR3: TGTGCCAGCAGCGAGGGATTCCCTTCCTACGAGCAGTACTTC. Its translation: CASSEGFPSYEQYF.

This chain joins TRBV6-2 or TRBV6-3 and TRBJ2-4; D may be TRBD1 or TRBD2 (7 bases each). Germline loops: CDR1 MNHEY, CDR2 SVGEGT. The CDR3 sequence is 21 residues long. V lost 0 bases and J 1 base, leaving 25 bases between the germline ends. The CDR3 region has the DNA TGTGCCAGCAGTTACTCGAACCCCCTAGCGGTTCCAGGGGGGGCCAAAAACATTCAGTACTTC. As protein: CASSYSNPLAVPGGAKNIQYF.

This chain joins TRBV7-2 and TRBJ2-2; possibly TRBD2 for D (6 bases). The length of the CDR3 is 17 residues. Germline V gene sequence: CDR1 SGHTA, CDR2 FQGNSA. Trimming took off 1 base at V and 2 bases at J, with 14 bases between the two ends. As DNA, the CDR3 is TGTGCCAGCAGCTTAGAAGGCCTAGCGATTAACACCGGGGAGCTGTTTTTT. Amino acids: CASSLEGLAINTGELFF.

In nucleotides, the CDR3 is TGTGCCAGCAGCCTGGGCGGGAGTTATTCAGATACGCAGTATTTT. Its translation: CASSLGGSYSDTQYF. The V call is TRBV12-3 or TRBV12-4, the J call TRBJ2-3, with 7 positions matching TRBD2. The length of the CDR3 is 15 residues. V lost 6 bases to trimming and J lost 4 bases; unmatched junction nucleotides: 10.